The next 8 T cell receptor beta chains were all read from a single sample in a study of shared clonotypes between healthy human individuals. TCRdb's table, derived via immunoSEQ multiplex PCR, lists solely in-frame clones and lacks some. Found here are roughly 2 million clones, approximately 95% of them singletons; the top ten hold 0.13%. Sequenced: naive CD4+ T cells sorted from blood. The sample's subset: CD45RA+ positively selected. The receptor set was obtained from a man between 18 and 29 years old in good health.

DNA for the CDR3: TGTGCCAGCAGCTTGGATGGGGGTCGGAGCAATCAGCCCCAGCATTTT. It yields the protein CASSLDGGRSNQPQHF. The chain employs TRBV5-4 and TRBJ1-5; weak D call: TRBD1 (5 bases). The CDR3 sequence is 16 residues long. The V end lost 0 bases, the J end lost 1 base, and 11 bases lay between the germline ends. The germline V gene encodes CDR1 SGHNT and CDR2 YYREEE (reference sequence).

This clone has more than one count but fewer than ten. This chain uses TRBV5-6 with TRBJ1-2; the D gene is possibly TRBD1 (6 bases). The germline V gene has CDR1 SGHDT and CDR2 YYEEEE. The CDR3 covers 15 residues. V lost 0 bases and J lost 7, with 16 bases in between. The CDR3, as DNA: TGTGCCAGCAGCTTGGCCCGGGGGGCGCATTTTGGCTACACCTTC. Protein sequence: CASSLARGAHFGYTF. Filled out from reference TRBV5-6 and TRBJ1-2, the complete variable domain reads DAGVTQSPTHLIKTRGQQVTLRCSPKSGHDTVSWYQQALGQGPQFIFQYYEEEERQRGNFPDRFSGHQFPNYSSELNVNALLLGDSALYLCASSLARGAHFGYTFGSGTRLTVV.

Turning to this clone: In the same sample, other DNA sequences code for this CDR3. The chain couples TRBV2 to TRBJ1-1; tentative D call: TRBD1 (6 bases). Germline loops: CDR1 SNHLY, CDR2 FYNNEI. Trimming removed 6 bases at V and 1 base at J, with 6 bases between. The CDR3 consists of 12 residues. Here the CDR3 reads CASRDRNTEAFF. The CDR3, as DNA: TGTGCCAGCAGGGACAGGAACACTGAAGCTTTCTTT.

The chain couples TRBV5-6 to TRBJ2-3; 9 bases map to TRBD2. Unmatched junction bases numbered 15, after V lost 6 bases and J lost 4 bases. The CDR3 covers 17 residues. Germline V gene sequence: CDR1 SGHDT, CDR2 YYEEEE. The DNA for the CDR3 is TGTGCCAGCACCTTAGATAGAAACCTAGCGGGATCAGATACGCAGTATTTT. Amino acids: CASTLDRNLAGSDTQYF.

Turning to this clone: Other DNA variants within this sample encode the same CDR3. CDR3: CASSEVSNQPQHF. In nucleotides, the CDR3 is TGTGCCAGCAGTGAAGTGAGCAATCAGCCCCAGCATTTT. J is TRBJ1-5 and V is TRBV6-1, with no clear D. Trimming cost V 1 base and J 1 base, with 2 bases left between them. CDR1 and CDR2 from the germline V gene are MNHNS and SASEGT. This CDR3 region has 13 residues.

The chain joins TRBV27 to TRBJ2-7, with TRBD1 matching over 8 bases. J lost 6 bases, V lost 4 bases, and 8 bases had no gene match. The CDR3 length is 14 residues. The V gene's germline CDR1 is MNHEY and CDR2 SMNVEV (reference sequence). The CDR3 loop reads CASSSRTGLAEQYF. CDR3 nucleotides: TGTGCCAGCAGTTCCCGGACAGGGTTGGCCGAGCAGTACTTC.

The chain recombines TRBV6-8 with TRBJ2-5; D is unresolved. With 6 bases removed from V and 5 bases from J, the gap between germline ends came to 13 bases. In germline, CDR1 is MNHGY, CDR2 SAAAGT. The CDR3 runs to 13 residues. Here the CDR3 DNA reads TGTGCCAGCAGCCAAGGTCCCAGGGAGACCCAGTACTTC. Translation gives CASSQGPRETQYF.

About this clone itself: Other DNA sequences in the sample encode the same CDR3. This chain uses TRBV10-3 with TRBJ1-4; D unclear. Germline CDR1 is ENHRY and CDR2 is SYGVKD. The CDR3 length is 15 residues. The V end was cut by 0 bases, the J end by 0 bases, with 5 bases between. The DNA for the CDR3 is TGTGCCATCAGTGAGTCAGATGCAACTAATGAAAAACTGTTTTTT. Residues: CAISESDATNEKLFF.